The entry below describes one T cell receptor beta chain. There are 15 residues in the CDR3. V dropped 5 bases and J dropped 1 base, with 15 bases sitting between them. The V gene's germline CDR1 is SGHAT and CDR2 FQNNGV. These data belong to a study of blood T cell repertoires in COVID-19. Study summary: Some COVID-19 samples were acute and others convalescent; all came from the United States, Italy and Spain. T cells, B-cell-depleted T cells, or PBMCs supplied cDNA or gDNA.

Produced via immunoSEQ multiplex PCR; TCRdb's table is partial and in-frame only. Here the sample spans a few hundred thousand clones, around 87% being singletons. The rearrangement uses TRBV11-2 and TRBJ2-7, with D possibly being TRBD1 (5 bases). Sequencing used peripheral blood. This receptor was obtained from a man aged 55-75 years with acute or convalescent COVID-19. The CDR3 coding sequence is TGTGCCAGCAGCGCAGACAGCCAACCTTCCTACGAGCAGTACTTC. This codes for CASSADSQPSYEQYF. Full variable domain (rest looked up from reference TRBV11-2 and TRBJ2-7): EAGVAQSPRYKIIEKRQSVAFWCNPISGHATLYWYQQILGQGPKLLIQFQNNGVVDDSQLPKDRFSAERLKGVDSTLKIQPAKLEDSAVYLCASSADSQPSYEQYFGPGTRLTVT.